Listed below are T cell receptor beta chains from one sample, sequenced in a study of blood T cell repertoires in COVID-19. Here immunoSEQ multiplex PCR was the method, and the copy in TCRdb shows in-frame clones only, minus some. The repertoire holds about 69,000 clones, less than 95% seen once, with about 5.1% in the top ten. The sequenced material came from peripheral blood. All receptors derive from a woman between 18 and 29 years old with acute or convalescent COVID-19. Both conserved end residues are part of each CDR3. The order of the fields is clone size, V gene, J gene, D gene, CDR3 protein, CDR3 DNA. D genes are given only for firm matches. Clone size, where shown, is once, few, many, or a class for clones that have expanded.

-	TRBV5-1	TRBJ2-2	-	CASSFQNTGELFF	TGCGCCAGCAGCTTTCAGAACACCGGGGAGCTGTTTTTT
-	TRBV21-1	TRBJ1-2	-	CASSKSGSRGFYGYTF	TGTGCCAGCAGCAAATCTGGTTCCAGGGGTTTCTATGGCTACACCTTC
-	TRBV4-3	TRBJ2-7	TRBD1	CASSQEYSGTGGSYEQYF	TGCGCCAGCAGCCAAGAATATTCGGGGACAGGGGGCTCCTACGAGCAGTACTTC
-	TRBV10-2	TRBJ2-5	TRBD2	CASSERGLAGLETQYF	TGCGCCAGCAGTGAAAGAGGACTAGCGGGATTAGAGACCCAGTACTTC
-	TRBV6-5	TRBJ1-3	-	CASSSEGNTIYF	TGTGCCAGCAGTTCAGAAGGAAACACCATATATTTT
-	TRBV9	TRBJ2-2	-	CASSVNTGELFF	TGTGCCAGCAGCGTCAATACCGGGGAGCTGTTTTTT
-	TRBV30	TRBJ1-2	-	CAWSGGVRYGYTF	TGTGCCTGGAGTGGGGGGGTGCGGTATGGCTACACCTTC
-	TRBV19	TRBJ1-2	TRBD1	CASSIEGTGLYGYTF	TGTGCCAGTAGTATTGAGGGGACAGGGTTATATGGCTACACCTTC
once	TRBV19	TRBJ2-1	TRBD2	CASADPGGAGGRGNEQFF	TGTGCCAGTGCCGACCCGGGGGGAGCGGGAGGGCGCGGCAATGAGCAGTTCTTC
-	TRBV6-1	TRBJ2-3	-	CASSERGASTDTQYF	TGTGCCAGCAGTGAAAGAGGAGCTAGCACAGATACGCAGTATTTT
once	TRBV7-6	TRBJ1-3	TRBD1	CASSPRQGQGSGNTIYF	TGTGCCAGCAGCCCCCGACAAGGACAGGGGTCTGGAAACACCATATATTTT
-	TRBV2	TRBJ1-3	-	CASALQGNAGNTIYF	TGTGCCAGCGCGCTACAGGGTAATGCTGGAAACACCATATATTTT
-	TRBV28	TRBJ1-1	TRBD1	CASSETGRNTEAFF	TGTGCCAGCAGCGAGACAGGGCGGAACACTGAAGCTTTCTTT
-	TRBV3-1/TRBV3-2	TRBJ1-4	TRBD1	CASSYGQGNEKLFF	TGTGCCAGCAGCTATGGACAGGGGAATGAAAAACTGTTTTTT
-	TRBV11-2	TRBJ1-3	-	CASSLNPAASSGNTIYF	TGTGCCAGCAGCTTAAACCCGGCAGCGAGCTCTGGAAACACCATATATTTT
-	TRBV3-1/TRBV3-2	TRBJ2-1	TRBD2	CASSQGLAGVYEQFF	TGTGCCAGCAGCCAAGGACTAGCGGGAGTATATGAGCAGTTCTTC
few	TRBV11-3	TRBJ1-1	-	CASSLQTDTEAFF	TGTGCCAGCAGCTTACAGACAGACACTGAAGCTTTCTTT
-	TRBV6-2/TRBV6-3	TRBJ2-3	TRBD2	CASSRSIWASGSSDTQYF	TGTGCCAGCAGCCGATCAATTTGGGCTAGCGGGAGTAGCGATACGCAGTATTTT
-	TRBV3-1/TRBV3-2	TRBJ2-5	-	CASSRRREETQYF	TGTGCCAGCTCAAGACGGAGGGAAGAGACCCAGTACTTC
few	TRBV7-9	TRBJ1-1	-	CASSSTGSDTEAFF	TGTGCCAGCAGCTCAACAGGGAGTGACACTGAAGCTTTCTTT
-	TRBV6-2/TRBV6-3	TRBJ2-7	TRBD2	CASSWDAREGYEQYF	TGTGCCAGCAGTTGGGACGCCAGGGAGGGCTACGAGCAGTACTTC
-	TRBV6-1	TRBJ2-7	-	CASSEYSWDGGTYEQYF	TGTGCCAGCAGTGAATACTCTTGGGACGGAGGGACCTACGAGCAGTACTTC
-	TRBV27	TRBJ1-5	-	CASPHSGELSNQPQHF	TGTGCCAGCCCACACAGTGGTGAGCTGAGCAATCAGCCCCAGCATTTT
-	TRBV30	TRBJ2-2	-	CAWTGADGELFF	TGTGCCTGGACAGGGGCGGACGGGGAGCTGTTTTTT
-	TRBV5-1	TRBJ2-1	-	CASSHEYRDEQFF	TGCGCCAGCAGCCACGAGTACCGCGATGAGCAGTTCTTC
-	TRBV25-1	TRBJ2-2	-	CASRQGNTGELFF	TGTGCCAGCAGACAGGGGAACACCGGGGAGCTGTTTTTT
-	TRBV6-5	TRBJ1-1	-	CASSYGATNTEAFF	TGTGCCAGCAGTTACGGGGCGACGAACACTGAAGCTTTCTTT
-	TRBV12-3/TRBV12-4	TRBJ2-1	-	CASSFSGNEQFF	TGTGCCAGCAGTTTTAGCGGCAATGAGCAGTTCTTC
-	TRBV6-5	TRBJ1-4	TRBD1	CASRRQGAREKLFF	TGTGCCAGCAGAAGACAGGGGGCCCGCGAAAAACTGTTTTTT
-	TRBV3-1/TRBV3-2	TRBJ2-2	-	CASNSISAGGGHTGELFF	TGTGCCAGCAACTCGATATCAGCAGGGGGAGGACACACCGGGGAGCTGTTTTTT
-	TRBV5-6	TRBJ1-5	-	CASSFFSQGPHQPQHF	TGTGCCAGCAGCTTTTTCTCACAGGGACCTCATCAGCCCCAGCATTTT
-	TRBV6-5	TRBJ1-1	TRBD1	CASRLKGADTEAFF	TGTGCCAGCAGACTAAAGGGGGCGGACACTGAAGCTTTCTTT
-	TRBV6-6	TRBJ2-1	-	CASSTRDKGNEQFF	TGTGCCAGCAGTACCCGGGACAAGGGCAATGAGCAGTTCTTC
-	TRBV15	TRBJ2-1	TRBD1	CATSRVPGQGPYEQFF	TGTGCCACCAGCAGAGTTCCGGGACAGGGGCCTTATGAGCAGTTCTTC
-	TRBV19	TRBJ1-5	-	CASSIVVQADQPQHF	TGTGCCAGTAGTATAGTTGTCCAAGCTGATCAGCCCCAGCATTTT
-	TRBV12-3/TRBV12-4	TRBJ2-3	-	CASSLIADTQYF	TGTGCCAGCAGTTTAATCGCAGATACGCAGTATTTT
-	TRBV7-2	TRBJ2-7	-	CASSLVRSSYEQYF	TGTGCCAGCAGCTTAGTCCGGAGCTCCTACGAGCAGTACTTC
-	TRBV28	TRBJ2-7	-	CASSRAGTLIYEQYF	TGTGCCAGCAGCAGAGCCGGGACTCTCATCTACGAGCAGTACTTC
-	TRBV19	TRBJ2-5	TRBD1	CASSIRQGVVETQYF	TGTGCCAGTAGTATAAGGCAGGGGGTGGTGGAGACCCAGTACTTC
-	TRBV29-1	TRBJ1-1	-	CSVERGMNTEAFF	TGCAGCGTCGAAAGGGGTATGAACACTGAAGCTTTCTTT
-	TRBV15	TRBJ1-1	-	CATSDPAAGAEAFF	TGTGCCACCAGCGACCCAGCGGCAGGGGCTGAAGCTTTCTTT
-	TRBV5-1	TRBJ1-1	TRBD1	CASSYGQGNTEAFF	TGCGCCAGCAGCTACGGACAGGGAAACACTGAAGCTTTCTTT
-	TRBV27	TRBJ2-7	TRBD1	CASSFRGPTYEQYF	TGTGCCAGCAGTTTCAGGGGGCCCACCTACGAGCAGTACTTC
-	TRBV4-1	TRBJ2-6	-	CASSRGGWGANVLTF	TGCGCCAGCAGCCGAGGCGGCTGGGGGGCCAACGTCCTGACTTTC
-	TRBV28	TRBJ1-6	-	CASSLYGSRTLHF	TGTGCCAGCAGTTTATATGGGAGTAGGACCCTCCACTTT
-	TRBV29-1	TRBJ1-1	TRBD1	CSAVGTEMNTEAFF	TGCAGCGCAGTCGGGACAGAGATGAACACTGAAGCTTTCTTT
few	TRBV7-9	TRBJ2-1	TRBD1	CAGRRGSYNEQFF	TGTGCCGGGCGCAGGGGGTCCTACAATGAGCAGTTCTTC
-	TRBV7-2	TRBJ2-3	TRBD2	CASSSYKTSGGWDTQYF	TGTGCCAGCAGCTCCTATAAGACTAGCGGGGGCTGGGATACGCAGTATTTT
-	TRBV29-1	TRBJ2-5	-	CSVSYGTTQETQYF	TGCAGCGTTTCTTACGGGACAACCCAAGAGACCCAGTACTTC
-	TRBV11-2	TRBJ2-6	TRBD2	CASSLVGAGGSGANVLTF	TGTGCCAGCAGCTTAGTCGGAGCGGGGGGCTCTGGGGCCAACGTCCTGACTTTC
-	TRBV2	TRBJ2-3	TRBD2	CASSDGRGAADTQYF	TGTGCCAGCAGTGATGGGCGGGGGGCAGCAGATACGCAGTATTTT
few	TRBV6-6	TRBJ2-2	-	CASSYRGSNTGELFF	TGTGCCAGCAGTTACAGAGGCTCGAACACCGGGGAGCTGTTTTTT
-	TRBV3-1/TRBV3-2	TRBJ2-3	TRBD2	CASSLRLAAGPDTQYF	TGTGCCAGCAGCCTTCGACTAGCTGCTGGCCCAGATACGCAGTATTTT
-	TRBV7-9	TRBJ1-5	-	CASSLDREGYQPQHF	TGTGCCAGCAGCTTAGACAGGGAGGGTTATCAGCCCCAGCATTTT